This T cell receptor beta chain is from a study of blood T cell repertoires in COVID-19. The CDR3 covers 17 residues. Enrollees, about 18 to 95 years old, lived in 24 US areas. The repertoire was sequenced with immunoSEQ multiplex PCR; TCRdb's copy has only in-frame clones and lacks some. The repertoire consists of fewer than 350,000 clones, with around 91% occurring once and the leading ten covering around 1.7%. The J gene is TRBJ2-7, the V gene TRBV21-1; the table's D call TRBD1 went unverified against the DNA. TRBV21-1 is an annotated pseudogene. The receptor comes from a young woman with acute COVID-19. What was sequenced was PBMCs or T cells enriched from blood (not recorded which). The CDR3 DNA reads as TGTGCCAGCAGCAAAACACCTGGACAGGGACTCTCGTACGAGCAGTACTTC. It translates to CASSKTPGQGLSYEQYF.